The clone carrying this T cell receptor (beta chain) has a count of ten or more. Its antigen is still unknown. The data were taken from a study of T cells in Graves' hyperthyroidism and ophthalmopathy. Points from the study as a whole: It was a median approximately six months before onset that the model predicted ophthalmopathy.

Trimming cost V 3 bases and J 2 bases, with 10 bases left between them. The CDR3 sequence is 14 residues long. Germline assignment: CDR1 KGHSH and CDR2 LQKENI. Amplification yielded TCR beta CDR3 regions, with RNA transcripts as the source. HTBI primers drove first-round RT-PCR of the TCR CDR3. TCRdb itself ran the multiplex PCR reads through MiXCR, one entry per CDR3 protein. The profile shows about 620,000 distinct CDR3 sequences, roughly 15% of them singletons. Specimen: blood. The sequence derives from a woman aged 25 to 45 with Graves' hyperthyroidism. V usage is TRBV18 and J usage is TRBJ1-1; tentatively, D is TRBD1 (6 bases). CDR3 nucleotide sequence: TGTGCCAGCTCACCGGAACAGGGAAACACTGAAGCTTTCTTT. It specifies CASSPEQGNTEAFF.